This T cell receptor (beta chain) was recovered during a study of PD-L1 blockade in urothelial cancer. Sequencing was performed with immunoSEQ multiplex PCR; in TCRdb, only in-frame clones are kept and a portion is missing. The sample includes about 49,000 clones, roughly 78% of them seen just once. Trimming took 6 bases from V and 2 from J, leaving 14 bases between them. Looked up from germline, CDR1 is SNHLY and CDR2 is FYNNEI. CDR3 size: 15 residues. The time point is: pretreatment peripheral blood. The sequence came from a man aged 65-85 years with urothelial cancer. The gene calls are TRBV2 and TRBJ2-1; possibly TRBD1 for D (6 bases). Sequencing was performed on PBMCs, taken around atezolizumab (anti-PD-L1) treatment. The CDR3 region is CASRAQGSPYNEQFF. The CDR3 DNA reads as TGTGCCAGCAGAGCTCAGGGGTCCCCCTACAATGAGCAGTTCTTC.